Below, 32 T cell receptor beta chains from the same sample are listed, as sequenced in a study of blood T cells in healthy people across ages. PCR was performed a second time for about 7 to 12 cycles using a sample-barcoded 5' primer and a J-beta primer mix. TCRdb reanalysed the 5' RACE reads using MiXCR and keeps one entry per CDR3 protein. There are 700,000 or so distinct CDR3 sequences in the sample; 35% to 50% occur only once, and 25% to 35% lies in the top ten. The sample was blood. The origin of the receptors is an elderly man in good health.

The chain carries TRBV6-2 or TRBV6-3 and TRBJ2-3, with unresolved D. CDR3 length: 13 amino acids. Trimming took 6 bases from V and 1 from J, leaving 8 bases between them. Per germline, CDR1 MNHEY and CDR2 SVGEGT. In nucleotides, the CDR3 is TGTGCCAGCAGCCCCCCCCGCACAGATACGCAGTATTTT. Amino acids: CASSPPRTDTQYF.

This chain connects TRBV20-1 to TRBJ2-1; 9 bases line up with TRBD2. The CDR3 runs 14 residues. J was trimmed by 4 bases and V by 6 bases; bases with no gene match: 7. Germline V CDR1 and CDR2: DFQATT, SNEGSKA (reference sequence). CDR3 bases: TGCAGTGCCAGCGGGCTAGCGGGATACAATGAGCAGTTCTTC. Protein product: CSASGLAGYNEQFF.

The chain has TRBV15 and TRBJ2-7; no firm D call. Trimming left V 3 bases short and J 9 bases short, with 9 bases between. The CDR3 is 11 amino acids. Germline V gives CDR1 LNHNV, CDR2 YYDKDF (reference sequence). The CDR3 DNA reads TGTGCCACCAGCAGGGGTAGTGGGCAGTACTTC. This translates into CATSRGSGQYF.

The chain uses TRBV11-2 and TRBJ2-3, with D possibly matching TRBD2 (7 bases). V was pared by 6 bases and J by 4 bases, with 14 bases between. CDR3 length equals 14 residues. Germline CDR1 is SGHAT and CDR2 is FQNNGV. The CDR3 spells CASSKGGPSDTQYF. DNA for the CDR3: TGTGCCAGCAGTAAGGGGGGGCCATCAGATACGCAGTATTTT. Full variable domain (missing parts from reference TRBV11-2 and TRBJ2-3): EAGVAQSPRYKIIEKRQSVAFWCNPISGHATLYWYQQILGQGPKLLIQFQNNGVVDDSQLPKDRFSAERLKGVDSTLKIQPAKLEDSAVYLCASSKGGPSDTQYFGPGTRLTVL.

This clonotype was recorded at least ten times. The rearrangement uses TRBV6-2 or TRBV6-3 and TRBJ2-1; TRBD2 matches 7 bases. The CDR3 runs to 14 residues. The germline V gene has CDR1 MNHEY and CDR2 SVGEGT. After removal of 3 bases from V and 5 bases from J, the junction contained 4 bases not matched to a gene. The chain's CDR3 is CASSYPSGNNEQFF. CDR3 coding DNA: TGTGCCAGCAGTTATCCTAGCGGCAACAATGAGCAGTTCTTC.

The rearrangement joins TRBV6-2 or TRBV6-3 to TRBJ2-5; 7 nucleotides match TRBD1. This CDR3 region has 15 residues. With 2 bases clipped from V and 9 bases from J, the junction kept 12 bases outside the gene matches. Germline values: CDR1 MNHEY, CDR2 SVGEGT. This chain's CDR3 is CASSYPSTGPGSQYF. DNA for the CDR3: TGTGCCAGCAGTTACCCATCGACAGGGCCAGGGTCCCAGTACTTC.

This clonotype was counted ten times or more. The V and J genes are TRBV7-2 and TRBJ2-3; TRBD2 aligns across 9 bases. Trimming removed 6 bases from V and 3 bases from J; junction bases left unmatched: 4. CDR3 length: 14 residues. Germline lookup yields CDR1 SGHTA and CDR2 FQGNSA. CDR3 in amino acids: CASSSGGGTDTQYF. The CDR3 nucleotides are TGTGCCAGCAGTAGCGGGGGAGGGACAGATACGCAGTATTTT.

This clonotype was seen a handful of times. The V call is TRBV15, the J call TRBJ2-5; the D is unclear. V was trimmed by 5 bases and J by 1 base, leaving 11 bases between them. The CDR3 has 14 residues. Per the germline V gene, CDR1 is LNHNV and CDR2 is YYDKDF (reference sequence). CDR3 DNA: TGTGCCACCAGCCTATATGGCCTCCAAGAGACCCAGTACTTC. This encodes CATSLYGLQETQYF.

CDR3 sequence reads: CASSPWGSSYEQYF. CDR3 DNA: TGTGCCAGCAGCCCGTGGGGCAGCTCCTACGAGCAGTACTTC. The chain couples TRBV3-1 to TRBJ2-7; TRBD1 might be the D (5 bases). This CDR3 is built from 14 residues. The V and J ends lost 4 bases and 0 bases respectively, with 10 bases between them. CDR1 and CDR2 (germline): LGHDT, YNNKEL (reference sequence).

The chain has TRBV6-2 or TRBV6-3 and TRBJ2-7; no clear D gene. From germline, CDR1 is MNHEY and CDR2 SVGEGT. V was cut by 10 bases and J by 0 bases, with 10 bases left in between. There are 12 residues in the CDR3. CDR3 sequence reads: CATSKNSYEQYF. As DNA, the CDR3 is TGTGCCACCTCGAAGAACTCCTACGAGCAGTACTTC.

Comments on this clonotype: A much more abundant neighbour one base away suggests this may be a read error. This chain connects TRBV4-3 to TRBJ2-7; a possible D gene is TRBD2 (6 bases). CDR3 length: 14 residues. The V end lost 0 bases, the J end lost 7 bases, and 13 bases lay between the germline ends. Germline CDR1 reads LGHNA; CDR2 reads YSLEER. The CDR3 nucleotides read TGCGCCAGCAGCCAAGAAGGACTAAACAATGAGCAGTACTTC. This gives the protein CASSQEGLNNEQYF.

V usage is TRBV5-8 and J usage is TRBJ2-3; no firm D call. The V end was cut by 0 bases, the J end by 0 bases, with 5 bases between. This CDR3 comprises 14 residues. Germline loops: CDR1 SGHTS, CDR2 YDEGEE. DNA for the CDR3: TGTGCCAGCAGCTTGGGGTTTAGCACAGATACGCAGTATTTT. Translating it yields CASSLGFSTDTQYF.

This clonotype appeared a few times. This sequence joins TRBV7-6 and TRBJ1-6, with D uncertain. With 3 bases removed from V and 0 bases from J, the gap between germline ends came to 21 bases. The CDR3 contains 20 residues. The V gene's germline CDR1 is SGHVS and CDR2 FNYEAQ. CDR3 sequence reads: CASSLRVQSGGSSYNSPLHF. The DNA for the CDR3 is TGTGCCAGCAGCTTGAGGGTCCAATCGGGCGGGAGCTCCTATAATTCACCCCTCCACTTT.

In its sample, this clonotype was seen many times. The rearrangement joins TRBV5-1 to TRBJ2-3; 10 bases match TRBD2. There are 19 residues in the CDR3. The V gene end was trimmed by 0 bases and the J gene end by 0 bases; junction bases not matched to a gene: 10. Germline CDR1 and CDR2: SGHRS and YFSETQ. The CDR3 DNA reads TGCGCCAGCAGCTTGGCGGTGGGGCTAGCGGGGGCGAGCACAGATACGCAGTATTTT. Residues: CASSLAVGLAGASTDTQYF.

Comment on this clonotype: One junction end does not reproduce the germline sequence, and a read error may be involved. The chain links TRBV28 to TRBJ2-5, with TRBD1 as a possible D gene (6 bases). The CDR3 spans 15 residues. Germline CDR1 MDHEN, CDR2 SYDVKM. The CDR3 DNA sequence: TGTACCAGCAGGCAAATGGGGGCGGGCCAAGAGACCCAGTACTTC. This sequence encodes CTSRQMGAGQETQYF.

The gene calls are TRBV10-3 and TRBJ2-3, with D possibly being TRBD2 (6 bases). The CDR3 is 15 residues long. Germline CDR1 is ENHRY and CDR2 is SYGVKD. Between the trimmed V and J ends, which lost 6 bases and 4 bases, there was a span of 17 bases. The CDR3 here is CAIREGFGSADTQYF. Written as DNA, the CDR3 is TGTGCCATCAGGGAGGGATTTGGGTCGGCAGATACGCAGTATTTT.

This clonotype was found a few times. The chain has TRBV9 and TRBJ1-4; D is uncertain. There are 16 residues in the CDR3. In germline, CDR1 is SGDLS, CDR2 YYNGEE. V lost 4 bases, J lost 5 bases, and 18 bases lay in between. CDR3 region: CASSPQPGIRNEKLFF. In DNA, the CDR3 is TGTGCCAGCAGCCCACAACCCGGGATCAGAAATGAAAAACTGTTTTTT.

This clonotype has just a few counts. The rearrangement links TRBV6-6 to TRBJ1-5, with 7 bases identical to TRBD1. Germline CDR1 and CDR2: MNHNY and SVGAGI (reference sequence). CDR3 length equals 14 residues. The V segment lost 6 bases and the J segment 3 bases; nucleotides outside the gene matches: 5. CDR3 region: CASSGDSSNQPQHF. CDR3 coding DNA: TGTGCCAGCAGCGGGGACAGCTCCAATCAGCCCCAGCATTTT.

This clonotype was recorded many times. This chain joins TRBV11-3 and TRBJ2-7; unclear D gene. V lost 2 bases to trimming and J lost 2 bases, with 13 bases between them. CDR1 and CDR2 (germline): SGHNT, YENEEA. The CDR3 is 15 residues long. As DNA, the CDR3 is TGTGCCAGCAGCTTAATCGTACAGACTCCCTACGAGCAGTACTTC. Protein: CASSLIVQTPYEQYF. Full variable domain (missing parts from reference TRBV11-3 and TRBJ2-7): EAGVVQSPRYKIIEKKQPVAFWCNPISGHNTLYWYLQNLGQGPELLIRYENEEAVDDSQLPKDRFSAERLKGVDSTLKIQPAELGDSAVYLCASSLIVQTPYEQYFGPGTRLTVT.

The CDR3 is CASSQGLAETYEQYF. CDR3 coding DNA: TGCGCCAGCAGCCAGGGACTAGCGGAGACCTACGAGCAGTACTTC. The gene calls are TRBV4-1 and TRBJ2-7; TRBD2 matches at 11 bases. From germline, CDR1 is MGHRA and CDR2 YSYEKL. The CDR3 loop spans 15 amino acids. V gave up 3 bases and J gave up 2 bases; unmatched junction bases: 3.

Note on this clonotype: The junction and the germline gene differ at one end; a read error may be behind it. This chain connects TRBV29-1 to TRBJ2-7; possible D gene TRBD1, 5 bases. This CDR3 has 14 residues. Germline V gives CDR1 SQVTM, CDR2 ANQGSEA. The CDR3 region has the DNA TGCAGCGTTGTAAGGCAGGGTTCACCCTACGGGCAGTACTTC. Translation gives CSVVRQGSPYGQYF.

A note on this clonotype: A much bigger clone sits one base away, suggesting this may be a read error. This rearrangement joins TRBV29-1 to TRBJ2-7; D is uncertain. Germline assignment: CDR1 SQVTM and CDR2 ANQGSEA. With 4 bases removed from V and 1 base from J, the gap between germline ends came to 11 bases. This CDR3 has 13 residues. CDR3: CSVGAWPSYEQYF. The CDR3 bases are TGCAGCGTTGGGGCCTGGCCTTCCTACGAGCAGTACTTC.

This clonotype was seen only a few times. The chain carries TRBV10-3 and TRBJ2-4, with D hard to call. The tail of the sequence fits TRBJ2-7 better, so the J call may be wrong. The CDR3 extends over 11 amino acids. Germline V gene lookup returns CDR1 ENHRY and CDR2 SYGVKD. The CDR3 spells CAISDLDEQYF. The CDR3 DNA sequence: TGTGCCATCAGTGACCTGGACGAGCAGTACTTC.

This clonotype was picked up a small number of times. This chain uses TRBV4-2 with TRBJ2-1, with D possibly TRBD1 on 5 matching bases. The CDR3 has 17 residues. V was pared by 1 base and J by 0 bases, with 13 bases between. The germline V gene encodes CDR1 LGHNA and CDR2 YNFKEQ. The CDR3 spells CASSQAQGRSSYNEQFF. In DNA, the CDR3 is TGTGCCAGCAGCCAAGCCCAGGGTCGGAGCTCCTACAATGAGCAGTTCTTC.

This clonotype has a handful of counts. The rearrangement links TRBV6-5 to TRBJ2-7, with D possibly being TRBD1 (6 bases). V was shortened by 6 bases and J by 2 bases, with 14 bases between the two germline ends. The germline CDR1 and CDR2 sequences are MNHEY and SVGAGI. The length of the CDR3 is 14 residues. In DNA form, the CDR3 reads TGTGCCAGCAGCCAACCCGGGACAACCTACGAGCAGTACTTC. Its protein product is CASSQPGTTYEQYF.

This rearrangement joins TRBV7-8 to TRBJ2-1; 9 nucleotides line up with TRBD1. Looked up from germline, CDR1 is SGHVS and CDR2 is FQNEAQ. The CDR3 length is 13 residues. With V trimmed by 4 bases and J by 10 bases, 5 bases remained unmatched. CDR3 in amino acids: CASSYTGGYEQFF. The CDR3 bases are TGTGCCAGCAGCTACACAGGGGGCTACGAGCAGTTCTTC.

The chain recombines TRBV11-2 with TRBJ1-1; no clear D. The CDR3 is made up of 15 amino acids. V gave up 5 bases and J gave up 4 bases, with 17 bases separating them. Germline V gene lookup returns CDR1 SGHAT and CDR2 FQNNGV. The CDR3 nucleotides are TGTGCCAGCAGCCCCTTTCGGGAGGGTAGCACTGAAGCTTTCTTT. As protein: CASSPFREGSTEAFF.

The chain uses TRBV7-2 and TRBJ1-2; possible D gene TRBD1, 5 bases. The CDR3 runs 17 residues. Germline CDR1 is SGHTA and CDR2 is FQGNSA. Trimming cost V 0 bases and J 3 bases, with 17 bases left between them. The CDR3 nucleotides are TGTGCCAGCAGCTTAGCGATGGCAGGGATCGAGGACTATGGCTACACCTTC. It yields the protein CASSLAMAGIEDYGYTF.

In its sample, this clonotype was seen many times. The chain joins TRBV10-3 to TRBJ2-3; no clear D. V was pared by 3 bases and J by 7 bases, with 17 bases between. The CDR3 runs to 15 residues. Germline loops: CDR1 ENHRY, CDR2 SYGVKD. In DNA form, the CDR3 reads TGTGCCATCAGTGACCCCCTAGAAGACTGGTATACGCAGTATTTT. Its translation: CAISDPLEDWYTQYF.

CDR3 protein: CASTKNPGGYSYEQYF. CDR3 bases: TGTGCCAGCACCAAAAACCCCGGCGGATACTCCTACGAGCAGTACTTC. This chain links TRBV7-2 with TRBJ2-7; D call uncertain. Per germline, CDR1 SGHTA and CDR2 FQGNSA. CDR3 length: 16 residues. Trimming stripped 7 bases from V and 0 bases from J, with 19 bases between.

The chain is built from TRBV15 and TRBJ2-4, with D tentatively TRBD1 (6 bases). The J call is uncertain, as TRBJ2-7 better fits the DNA end. Looked up from germline, CDR1 is LNHNV and CDR2 is YYDKDF (reference sequence). This CDR3 is built from 14 residues. The CDR3 nucleotides read TGTGCCACCAGCAGAGATTTTGGGGGCCTCGAGCAGTACTTC. It translates to CATSRDFGGLEQYF.

The chain combines TRBV12-3 or TRBV12-4 with TRBJ1-1; the D is unclear. This CDR3 spans 13 amino acids. CDR3 nucleotide sequence: TGTGTCGTCGGGCACCCATCGAACACTGAAGCTTTCTTT. Translation gives CVVGHPSNTEAFF.